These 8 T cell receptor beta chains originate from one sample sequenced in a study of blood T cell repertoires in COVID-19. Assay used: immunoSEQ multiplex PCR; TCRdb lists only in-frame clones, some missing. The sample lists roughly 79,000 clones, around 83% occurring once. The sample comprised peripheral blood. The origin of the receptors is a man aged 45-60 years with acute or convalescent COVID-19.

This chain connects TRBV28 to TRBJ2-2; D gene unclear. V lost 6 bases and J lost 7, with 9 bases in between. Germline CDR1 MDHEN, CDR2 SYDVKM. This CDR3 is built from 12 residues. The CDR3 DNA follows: TGTGCCAGCAGAACCCGGTTCGGGGAGCTGTTTTTT. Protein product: CASRTRFGELFF.

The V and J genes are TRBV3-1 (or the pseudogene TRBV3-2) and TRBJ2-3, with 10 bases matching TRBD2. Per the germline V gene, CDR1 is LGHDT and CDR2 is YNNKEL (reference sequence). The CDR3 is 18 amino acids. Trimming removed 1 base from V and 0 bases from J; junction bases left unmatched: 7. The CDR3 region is CASSQGQTSGSSTDTQYF. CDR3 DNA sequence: TGTGCCAGCAGCCAAGGACAGACTAGCGGGTCTAGCACAGATACGCAGTATTTT.

CDR3 residues: CASSQDSTGWNQPQHF. The CDR3 DNA reads TGCGCCAGCAGCCAAGACAGCACAGGGTGGAATCAGCCCCAGCATTTT. The chain recombines TRBV4-3 with TRBJ1-5; the D gene is possibly TRBD1 (6 bases). Germline V gives CDR1 LGHNA, CDR2 YSLEER. The CDR3 has 16 amino acids. Trimming removed 0 bases at V and 4 bases at J, with 13 bases between.

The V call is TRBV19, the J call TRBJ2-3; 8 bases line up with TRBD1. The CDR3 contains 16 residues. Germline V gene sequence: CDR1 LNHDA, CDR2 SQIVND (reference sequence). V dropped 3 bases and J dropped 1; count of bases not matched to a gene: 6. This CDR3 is CASSMMAGGGTDTQYF. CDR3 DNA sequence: TGTGCCAGTAGTATGATGGCAGGGGGCGGCACAGATACGCAGTATTTT.

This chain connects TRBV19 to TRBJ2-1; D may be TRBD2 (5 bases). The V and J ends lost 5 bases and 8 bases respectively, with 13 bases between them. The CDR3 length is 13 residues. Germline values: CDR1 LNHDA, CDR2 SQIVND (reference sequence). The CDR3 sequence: CASSPRTVDEQFF. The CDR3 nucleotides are TGTGCCAGTAGTCCTCGGACTGTTGATGAGCAGTTCTTC. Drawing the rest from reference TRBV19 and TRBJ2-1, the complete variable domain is DGGITQSPKYLFRKEGQNVTLSCEQNLNHDAMYWYRQDPGQGLRLIYYSQIVNDFQKGDIAEGYSVSREKKESFPLTVTSAQKNPTAFYLCASSPRTVDEQFFGPGTRLTVL.

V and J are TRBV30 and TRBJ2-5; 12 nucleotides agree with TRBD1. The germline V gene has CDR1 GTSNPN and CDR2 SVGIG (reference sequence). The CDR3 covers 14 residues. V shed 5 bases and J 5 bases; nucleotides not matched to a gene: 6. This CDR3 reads CAWGTGGWGETQYF. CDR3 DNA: TGTGCCTGGGGGACAGGGGGCTGGGGGGAGACCCAGTACTTC.

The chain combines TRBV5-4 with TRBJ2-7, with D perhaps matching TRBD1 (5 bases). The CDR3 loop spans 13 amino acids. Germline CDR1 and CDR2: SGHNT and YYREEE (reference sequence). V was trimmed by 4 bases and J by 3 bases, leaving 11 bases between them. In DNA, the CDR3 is TGTGCCAGCAGCCCCGACAGAAGCTACGAGCAGTACTTC. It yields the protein CASSPDRSYEQYF.

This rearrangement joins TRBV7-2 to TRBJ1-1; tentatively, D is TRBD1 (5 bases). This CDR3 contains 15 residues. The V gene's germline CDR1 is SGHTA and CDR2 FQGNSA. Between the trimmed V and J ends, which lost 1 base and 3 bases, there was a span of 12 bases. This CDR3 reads CASSLEYTGDTEAFF. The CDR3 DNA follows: TGTGCCAGCAGCTTAGAATACACGGGGGACACTGAAGCTTTCTTT.